This T cell receptor beta chain appears in the sequencing data of a study of cytomegalovirus exposure and HLA in healthy donors. Study-level background: Approximately 190 million T cells yielded approximately 100 million unique TCR beta sequences, as an earlier analysis found.

Trimming took 2 bases from V and 6 from J; bases not matched to a gene: 6. Germline values: CDR1 LNHDA, CDR2 SQIVND (reference sequence). The CDR3 contains 15 residues. The PCR had 60 Vbeta and 13 Jbeta primers. This table comes from immunoSEQ multiplex PCR, and its TCRdb copy is limited to in-frame clones, with some not included. The sample lists about 67,000 clones, 80% to 90% seen once, with roughly 12% in the top ten. This TCR was sampled from a young woman in good health and CMV-seropositive. The chain joins TRBV19 to TRBJ2-1; 8 bases agree with TRBD1. Sequencing was done on a sample of PBMCs. The DNA of the CDR3 is TGTGCCAGTAGTATAAGACAGGGGTTGGGCAATGAGCAGTTCTTC. Amino acid sequence: CASSIRQGLGNEQFF.